This T cell receptor (beta chain) was obtained from a study of T cell repertoires in cytomegalovirus infection. Study at large: Well-studied HLA-B-restricted epitopes and recently identified HLA-C-restricted epitopes of CMV were both used in the study. Public signatures in TCR beta pointed to CMV infection and matching HLA type. Study results and limitations: Dominating the ex vivo response were TCR beta clonotypes that were CMV-specific and HLA-C-restricted.

Each CDR3 protein gets one entry after TCRdb re-called the reads with MiXCR. The table records about 890,000 distinct CDR3 sequences, approximately 33% of them present only once. This clonotype occurred a few times. The antigen is undetermined. V lost 2 bases and J lost 5; bases outside the gene matches: 12. The CDR3 totals 16 residues. Looked up from germline, CDR1 is DFQATT and CDR2 is SNEGSKA (reference sequence). The chain uses TRBV20-1 and TRBJ2-5, with TRBD1 identical over 9 bases. The receptor was isolated from a human donor in good health (CMV status not recorded). Some clones in this sample may be carry-over from other donors' samples. The starting material was cultured CD8+ T cells from PBMCs, obtained from culture after CMV antigen stimulation. The CDR3 region is CSARPKGGQGVETQYF. The CDR3 bases are TGCAGTGCTAGACCAAAGGGGGGACAGGGCGTGGAGACCCAGTACTTC.